Listed below are T cell receptor beta chains from one sample, sequenced in a study of PD-L1 blockade in urothelial cancer. Sequencing used immunoSEQ multiplex PCR; TCRdb keeps in-frame clones, though not all of them. The table has about 33,000 clones, under 90% seen once. Sample: PBMCs, taken around atezolizumab (anti-PD-L1) treatment. The receptor set was obtained from a man aged 55-75 years with urothelial cancer. The CDR3 runs from the conserved cysteine through the conserved F or W. A D gene is named only where the DNA matches it firmly. Clone size appears in some rows only: once, few, many, or a class for an expanded clone.

size	D	J	length	V	DNA	CDR3
once	TRBD2	TRBJ2-2	19	TRBV7-3	TGTGCCAGCAGCTTATTAAGGGGGACTAGCGGTTCGAACACCGGGGAGCTGTTTTTT	CASSLLRGTSGSNTGELFF
-	TRBD1	TRBJ2-5	14	TRBV5-8	TGTGCCAGCAGCTCGGGACAGTTCCAAGAGACCCAGTACTTC	CASSSGQFQETQYF
once	TRBD1	TRBJ1-1	13	TRBV30	TGTGCCTGGAGGAAGGTAGGGACAGGGGGTACTTTCTTT	CAWRKVGTGGTFF
-	TRBD1	TRBJ2-3	15	TRBV9	TGTGCCAGCAGCTCAGGGGGTCAACACACAGATACGCAGTATTTT	CASSSGGQHTDTQYF
-	-	TRBJ1-1	14	TRBV29-1	TGCAGCGTTTGGACAGACACAATGAACACTGAAGCTTTCTTT	CSVWTDTMNTEAFF
-	TRBD1	TRBJ1-2	15	TRBV5-4	TGTGCCAGCAGCGAAGAAGCAGGGGGCTGGGATGGCTACACCTTC	CASSEEAGGWDGYTF
-	TRBD1	TRBJ2-5	15	TRBV5-1	TGCGCCAGCGAGAGGGGGCCTCTGCACCAAGAGACCCAGTACTTC	CASERGPLHQETQYF
-	TRBD2	TRBJ2-1	14	TRBV29-1	TGCAGCGTTGATGTAGCGGGAGTTTGGGGTGAGCAGTTCTTC	CSVDVAGVWGEQFF
-	TRBD2	TRBJ2-3	17	TRBV28	TGTGCCAGCAACCCTCTTTTGACTAGCGGGAGGGGAGATACGCAGTATTTT	CASNPLLTSGRGDTQYF
-	-	TRBJ1-6	15	TRBV6-1	TGTGCCAGCAGTGAATTTACAGCTAATAATTCACCCCTCCACTTT	CASSEFTANNSPLHF
-	-	TRBJ1-1	16	TRBV9	TGTGCCAGCAGCCCTCAGGCCTCCGGCATGAACACTGAAGCTTTCTTT	CASSPQASGMNTEAFF
-	-	TRBJ2-4	14	TRBV11-1	TGTGCCAGCAGCTTTCGGGGGACAGTGGACATTCAGTACTTC	CASSFRGTVDIQYF
once	-	TRBJ2-4	11	TRBV7-2	TGTGCCTCGGGCAGGGTAAACATTCAGTACTTC	CASGRVNIQYF
-	-	TRBJ2-7	18	TRBV27	TGTGCCAGCAGTTCCATCGACAGGACACCCCACAACCTGAAGGAGCAGTACTTC	CASSSIDRTPHNLKEQYF
once	TRBD1	TRBJ1-5	15	TRBV30	TGTGCCTGGAGTGTACTTGGACAGGGAGGCCAGCCCCAGCATTTT	CAWSVLGQGGQPQHF
few	TRBD2	TRBJ2-1	18	TRBV13	TGTGCCAGCAGCTTATTTTGGTGGCGGGAGCTCTCCTACAATGAGCAGTTCTTC	CASSLFWWRELSYNEQFF
few	TRBD2	TRBJ2-3	15	TRBV14	TGTGCCAGCAGCCAACTAACTAGCGCCACAGATACGCAGTATTTT	CASSQLTSATDTQYF
-	-	TRBJ1-5	14	TRBV18	TGTGCCAGCTCAACCGGGAAAACTAGGGAGCCCCAGCATTTT	CASSTGKTREPQHF
-	TRBD2	TRBJ2-1	15	TRBV5-5	TGTGCCAGCAGCTTGGGACTAGCTGGCTACAATGAGCAGTTCTTC	CASSLGLAGYNEQFF
-	TRBD1	TRBJ2-7	15	TRBV5-1	TGCGCCAGCAGCTTACCCCGGGACAGCTCCTACGAGCAGTACTTC	CASSLPRDSSYEQYF
-	-	TRBJ1-2	12	TRBV9	TGTGCCAGCAGCGTAGGAGTCTATGGCTACACCTTC	CASSVGVYGYTF
-	-	TRBJ2-7	11	TRBV20-1	TGCAGTAATAAGACTGTTTTCGAGCAGTACTTC	CSNKTVFEQYF
once	TRBD1	TRBJ1-3	15	TRBV10-3	TGTGCCATCAGTGAGTCAGCAGGGGGCTTGGACACCATATATTTT	CAISESAGGLDTIYF
-	-	TRBJ2-7	15	TRBV4-2	TGTGCCAGCAGCTTCCAGGGGGGACCAGTCTACGAGCAGTACTTC	CASSFQGGPVYEQYF
-	-	TRBJ2-7	16	TRBV11-2	TGTGCCAGCAGCTTAGGTTCCGGGAGTCCTTCCTACGAGCAGTACTTC	CASSLGSGSPSYEQYF
-	-	TRBJ2-6	13	TRBV18	TGTGCCAGCTCACCTACTGGGGCCAACGTCCTGACTTTC	CASSPTGANVLTF
-	-	TRBJ2-7	12	TRBV10-3	TGTGCCATCAGTCTAGGAACCCACGAGCAGTACTTC	CAISLGTHEQYF
-	-	TRBJ1-1	12	TRBV7-3	TGTGCCAGCAGCTCGCGCGGAACTGAAGCTTTCTTT	CASSSRGTEAFF
-	-	TRBJ2-3	18	TRBV11-2	TGTGCCAGCAGCACGATCCACGGGGAGCGGGCGAGCACAGATACGCAGTATTTT	CASSTIHGERASTDTQYF
-	-	TRBJ2-7	15	TRBV4-3	TGCGCCAGCAGCCAAGTTTTGCAGGGGCCCTACGAGCAGTACTTC	CASSQVLQGPYEQYF
-	TRBD1	TRBJ2-2	14	TRBV4-3	TGCGCCAGCAGCCAGGGACAGGGATCCGGGGAGCTGTTTTTT	CASSQGQGSGELFF
-	TRBD2	TRBJ2-1	17	TRBV7-2	TGTGCCAGCAGCGGAGACAGCGGGAGTGGGTCCTACAATGAGCAGTTCTTC	CASSGDSGSGSYNEQFF
few	-	TRBJ2-1	14	TRBV2	TGTGCCATCCTGGGGGGGAGGGGGGACAATGAGCAGTTCTTC	CAILGGRGDNEQFF
-	-	TRBJ2-3	10	TRBV6-1	TGTGCCAGCAGTGAACTAGCGCAGTATTTT	CASSELAQYF
-	TRBD1	TRBJ2-2	16	TRBV28	TGTGCCAGCAGTAAAGACAGGGGGCTATTCACCGGGGAGCTGTTTTTT	CASSKDRGLFTGELFF
-	-	TRBJ2-5	10	TRBV20-1	TGCAGTGCTCATAGTGAGACCCAGTACTTC	CSAHSETQYF
-	TRBD2	TRBJ2-1	16	TRBV5-1	TGCGCCAGCAGCTTGGCCGGGACTAGGACATACAATGAGCAGTTCTTC	CASSLAGTRTYNEQFF
-	TRBD2	TRBJ2-7	15	TRBV4-2	TGTGCCAGCAGCCAAGGTGGGACTAGCGTATACGAGCAGTACTTC	CASSQGGTSVYEQYF
few	-	TRBJ1-5	14	TRBV5-4	TGTGCCAGCAGTTTTGGAACGGAGGGACAGCCCCAGCATTTT	CASSFGTEGQPQHF
-	-	TRBJ1-1	15	TRBV4-1	TGCGCCAGCAGCCAAGGTTCAGGGGCAAGAACTGAAGCTTTCTTT	CASSQGSGARTEAFF
-	-	TRBJ1-5	14	TRBV2	TGTGCCAGCAGTAGGGGAGGAAGCAATCAGCCCCAGCATTTT	CASSRGGSNQPQHF
-	TRBD1	TRBJ1-5	15	TRBV5-1	TGCGCCAGCAGCTTGGCGGGACAGGGGGCTCAGCCCCAGCATTTT	CASSLAGQGAQPQHF
-	-	TRBJ1-2	14	TRBV28	TGTGCCAGCAGTTTAAAGGGGACTAACTATGGCTACACCTTC	CASSLKGTNYGYTF
-	-	TRBJ1-2	15	TRBV9	TGTGCCAGCAGCGTAGACGGGCAGGGGCCCTATGGCTACACCTTC	CASSVDGQGPYGYTF
-	-	TRBJ2-5	15	TRBV7-6	TGTGCCAGCAGCTTAGCGGGGGCGGTCCAAGAGACCCAGTACTTC	CASSLAGAVQETQYF
-	TRBD2	TRBJ2-1	15	TRBV5-1	TGCGCCAGCAGCTTCATCCCGGGACTAGACAATGAGCAGTTCTTC	CASSFIPGLDNEQFF
-	-	TRBJ2-7	14	TRBV28	TGTGCCAGCAGTTTCCGCCTACCCCGGTACGAGCAGTACTTC	CASSFRLPRYEQYF
-	TRBD1	TRBJ2-7	14	TRBV11-2	TGTGCCAGCAGCTTGTCTGGGACAGCCTACGAGCAGTACTTC	CASSLSGTAYEQYF
once	-	TRBJ2-5	11	TRBV10-3	TGTGCCACGGGACTCCAAGAGACCCAGTACTTC	CATGLQETQYF
-	TRBD1	TRBJ1-2	15	TRBV4-1	TGCGCCAGCAGCCAAGGCGGAGGGGGCTTCTATGGCTACACCTTC	CASSQGGGGFYGYTF
-	-	TRBJ1-5	13	TRBV28	TGTGCCAGCAGTTTTCCAGACGGCGGGACCCAGCATTTT	CASSFPDGGTQHF